This T cell receptor (beta chain) was retrieved from a study of sequential checkpoint blockade in melanoma. The data were produced by immunoSEQ multiplex PCR, yet TCRdb's version contains in-frame clones alone and is incomplete. The sample contains around 13,000 clones, around 70% of which appear only once. The CDR3 spans 13 residues. The germline V gene encodes CDR1 SGHNT and CDR2 YYREEE (reference sequence). V gave up 0 bases and J gave up 7 bases, with 8 bases separating them. Described treatment: randomized to nivolumab then ipilimumab (arm A) or the reverse (arm B). No patient had prior DNA-damaging chemotherapy. From thawed PBMCs, live CD3+CD8+ cells negative for CD19 and CD56 were sorted. This clone was counted a few times.

The rearrangement links TRBV5-4 to TRBJ1-5; possible D gene TRBD1, 6 bases. The source of this sequence is a human donor with melanoma. The sequences come from CD8+ T cells sorted from blood (inferred from file names), collected from a patient given nivolumab and ipilimumab in sequence. CDR3 DNA sequence: TGTGCCAGCAGCTTGGGGCAGGGGCAGCCCCAGCATTTT. Its protein product is CASSLGQGQPQHF.